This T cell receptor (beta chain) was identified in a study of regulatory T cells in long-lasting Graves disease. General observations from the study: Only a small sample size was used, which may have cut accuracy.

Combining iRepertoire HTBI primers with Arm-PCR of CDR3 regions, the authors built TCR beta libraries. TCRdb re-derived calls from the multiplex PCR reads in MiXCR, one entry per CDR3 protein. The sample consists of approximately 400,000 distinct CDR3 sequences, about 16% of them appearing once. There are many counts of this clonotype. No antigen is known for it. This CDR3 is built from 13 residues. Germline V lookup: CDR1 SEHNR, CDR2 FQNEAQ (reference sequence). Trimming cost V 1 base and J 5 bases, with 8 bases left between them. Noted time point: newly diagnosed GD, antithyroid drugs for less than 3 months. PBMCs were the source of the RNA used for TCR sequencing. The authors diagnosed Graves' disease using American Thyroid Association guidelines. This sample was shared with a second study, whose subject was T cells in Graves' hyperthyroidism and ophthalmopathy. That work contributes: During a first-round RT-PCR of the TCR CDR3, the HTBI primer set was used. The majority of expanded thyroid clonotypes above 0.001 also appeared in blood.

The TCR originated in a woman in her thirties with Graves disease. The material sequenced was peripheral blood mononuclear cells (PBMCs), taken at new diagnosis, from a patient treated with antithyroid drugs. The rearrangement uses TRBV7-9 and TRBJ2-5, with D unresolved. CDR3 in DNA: TGTGCCAGCAGCTTAGAGGCTTGGGAGACCCAGTACTTC. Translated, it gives CASSLEAWETQYF.